Sequencing of this T cell receptor (beta chain) was carried out in a study of identical twins. The study, taken as a whole, reports: Sequences that were out-of-frame, alpha and twin-shared displayed an excess of low generation probability.

There are 14 residues in the CDR3. Germline V gene lookup returns CDR1 DFQATT and CDR2 SNEGSKA (reference sequence). The V segment lost 4 bases and the J segment 9 bases; nucleotides outside the gene matches: 8. A note on this clonotype: Its antigen is as yet unknown.

Carrying unique molecular identifiers, the cDNA also gained a universal primer site through template switching. Via MiXCR, TCRdb re-called the 5' RACE reads, giving one row per CDR3 protein. The repertoire holds under 350,000 distinct CDR3 sequences, with roughly 9.7% as singletons. These data also formed part of another study, on yellow fever vaccine responses in identical twins.

The receptor was isolated from a woman under 30 in good health. The genes are TRBV20-1 and TRBJ2-1; 11 bases are a match to TRBD2. Sequencing input: CD8+ T cells sorted from blood. In DNA form, the CDR3 reads TGCAGTGCTAAGGGACTAGCGGACCTGAGTGAGCAGTTCTTC. This translates into CSAKGLADLSEQFF.